This T cell receptor (beta chain) comes out of a study of T cells expressing NK-cell markers. The overall study: The TCR beta repertoires originated in sorted CD3+CD56+NKG2C+, CD3+CD56+NKG2C- and CD3+CD56-NKG2C+ T cells. With respect to HCMV, most of the eight sequenced donors were seropositive, and one was seronegative.

In regard to this clonotype: Its antigen is currently unknown.

As the method of synthesis, 5'RACE template switching with UMIs yielded TCR beta cDNA. TCRdb reanalyzed the 5' RACE reads and collapses them to one entry per CDR3 protein, without DNA. Its clone listing holds about 430,000 distinct CDR3 sequences. Study outcomes and limitations: In over 5 donors, dominant CD3+CD56+NKG2C+ clonotypes ranked among the top 10 CD8+ clonotypes.

From germline, CDR1 is SGHAT and CDR2 FQNNGV. This CDR3 spans 15 amino acids. This TCR came from a woman in her forties or fifties in good health. The chain employs TRBV11-2 and TRBJ2-3; as DNA is missing, the TRBD1 call by TCRdb cannot be tested. Source material: blood T cells: a sorted CD56 or NKG2C T cell subset, CD4+ or CD8+ T cells, or bulk PBMC T cells (not recorded which). The CDR3 reads CASSLVGDRDTTQYF.